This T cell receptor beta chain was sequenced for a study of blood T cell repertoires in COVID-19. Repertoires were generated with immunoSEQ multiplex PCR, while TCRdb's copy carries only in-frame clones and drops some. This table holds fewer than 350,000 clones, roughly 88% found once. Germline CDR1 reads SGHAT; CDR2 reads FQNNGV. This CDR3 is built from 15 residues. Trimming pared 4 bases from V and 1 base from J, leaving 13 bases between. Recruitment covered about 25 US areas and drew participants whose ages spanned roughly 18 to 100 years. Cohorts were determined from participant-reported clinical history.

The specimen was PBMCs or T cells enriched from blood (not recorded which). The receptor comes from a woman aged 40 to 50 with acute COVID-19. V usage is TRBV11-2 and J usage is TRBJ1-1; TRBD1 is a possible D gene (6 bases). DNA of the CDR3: TGTGCCAGCAGCTCGCCGGGACACCCGAACACTGAAGCTTTCTTT. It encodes CASSSPGHPNTEAFF.